This T cell receptor (beta chain) was recorded in a study of regulatory dendritic cells for organ transplantation. FACS sorted CD4+ or CD8+ T cells into CD45RA+ naive and CD45RO+ memory. Trimming pared 0 bases from V and 0 bases from J, leaving 17 bases between. This CDR3 spans 18 amino acids. CDR1 and CDR2 (germline): MRHNA, SNTAGT. Turning to this clone: Its target is unknown.

Profiled with immunoSEQ multiplex PCR; TCRdb holds only in-frame clones, not every one. The sample consists of 25,000 to 30,000 clones, roughly 84% of them appearing once. Points from the study as a whole: Naive CD4+ and CD8+ repertoires were highly diverse; memory CD8+ was most oligoclonal.

The sequenced sample was naive CD8+ T cells from blood. This sample's subset: CD45RA+ naive T cells. The chain has TRBV6-4 and TRBJ2-5; a possible D gene is TRBD2 (5 bases). The TCR comes from a human donor in good health. The CDR3 DNA sequence: TGTGCCAGCAGTGACTCGAATAACGGGGAACCCCACCAAGAGACCCAGTACTTC. This encodes CASSDSNNGEPHQETQYF.